This T cell receptor (beta chain) was sequenced for a study of OX40 agonist ivuxolimab in advanced cancers. Context from the whole study: Ivuxolimab was a fully human IgG2 agonistic monoclonal antibody targeting the costimulatory receptor OX40 (CD134). The paper covers the monotherapy dose-escalation part of the phase I ivuxolimab trial, which included N of about 50 patients. Partial responses occurred in three dose-escalation patients, of whom one had hepatocellular carcinoma and two had cutaneous melanoma. Prior anti-PD-1, anti-PD-L1 or anti-CTLA-4 therapy was permitted, and less than 45% of dose-escalation patients had received checkpoint inhibitors. In the dose-escalation cohort, more than 75% of patients were male, and the mean age was around 60 years, with a range of about 23 to 80. Intravenous ivuxolimab was administered to patients every 2 weeks at six dose levels: 0.01, 0.1, 0.3, 1.5, 3 and 10 mg/kg. Of the roughly 50 dose-escalation patients, hepatocellular carcinoma was present in about 20, melanoma in some 15, renal cell carcinoma in 9 and head and neck cancer in 9. The point of sequencing TCRbeta in the periphery was to test whether ivuxolimab changed TCR sequence diversity and drove clonal T-cell expansion. What the authors observed across the whole study: The antigen specificity of the peripheral T cells that underwent clonal expansion was not determined. Low levels of normalized T-cell clonal expansion were also seen in some nonresponding patients. At doses of 0.1 to 3.0 mg/kg, clonal expansion of both CD4+ and CD8+ T cells in blood was seen between baseline and week 6. Partial responders in the 0.1-3.0 mg/kg groups had among the lowest normalized peripheral clonal expansion, especially among CD8+ T cells. After ivuxolimab, more expanded clones were found on average in CD8+ T cells than in CD4+ T cells.

For sequencing of the TCRbeta CDR3 region, genomic DNA was extracted from the sorted cells. The immunoSEQ Assay was used for sequencing of TCRbeta CDR3 regions. TCRdb retrieved this table from immuneACCESS and kept in-frame rearrangements only. Not all clones are present; in checked studies, unresolved V genes account for under half, and no reason is known for the remainder. Counted in this sample were tens of thousands of clones; 80% to 90% of them appeared once. The top ten hold around 50% of the sample. Patients with a history of autoimmune disease or receiving systemic immunosuppression were excluded from the trial. Peripheral blood for TCR sequencing was drawn from every dose cohort at baseline, at cycle 4 day 1 and at cycle 7 day 1. The samples were taken from a phase I, first-in-human, multicenter, open-label dose-escalation trial of ivuxolimab. Adults with locally advanced or metastatic melanoma, renal cell carcinoma, hepatocellular carcinoma or head and neck squamous cell carcinoma were enrolled in the trial. Before TCR sequencing, CD4+ T cells and CD8+ T cells were sorted from peripheral blood as separate populations.

To note about this clone: Its antigen has not been determined. No much larger clone exists at a distance of one base, and base qualities are not known.

Per the germline V gene (reference sequence), SEHNR is the CDR1 and FQNEAQ is the CDR2. There are 16 amino acids in the CDR3, from cysteine to phenylalanine inclusive. The sequence is cut down to CDR3 DNA, 48 bases in frame from base 1. The V end gives up 7 bases and the J end 0 bases, leaving 8 bases in the junction not matched to a gene. The receptor comes from an adult with an advanced solid tumor such as melanoma, head and neck, liver or kidney cancer. Recombination linked TRBV7-9 to TRBJ1-3; TRBD1 agrees with 8 junctional bases. The sample in question was CD4+ or CD8+ T cells sorted from blood, obtained in a trial of the OX40 agonist ivuxolimab. The CDR3 reads CASTQGADISGNTIYF. The DNA sequence reads TGTGCCAGCACCCAGGGGGCGGATATCTCTGGAAACACCATATATTTT.